This TCR beta chain came from a study of regulatory T cells in long-lasting Graves disease. Germline values: CDR1 SGHDN, CDR2 FVKESK. V lost 2 bases to trimming and J lost 8 bases, with 19 bases between them. This CDR3 is built from 16 residues. Time point given: newly diagnosed GD, antithyroid drugs for less than 3 months. The TCR library used RNA extracted from PBMCs. As collected, the peripheral blood samples measured roughly 10 milliliters each and went into EDTA tubes. Library construction for TCR beta used iRepertoire HTBI primers and Arm-PCR of CDR3 regions. MiXCR was run by TCRdb on the multiplex PCR reads, yielding one entry per CDR3 protein. The sample lists around 400,000 distinct CDR3 sequences; roughly 15% were seen once. This same sample was also taken into another study, of T cells in Graves' hyperthyroidism and ophthalmopathy. That work states: The HTBI primer set drove a first-round RT-PCR of the TCR CDR3. Most expanded thyroid clonotypes above 0.001 recurred in blood.

Source: peripheral blood mononuclear cells (PBMCs), taken at new diagnosis, from a patient treated with antithyroid drugs. The V call is TRBV14, the J call TRBJ2-1; D is uncertain. The TCR comes from a woman aged 40 to 50 with Graves disease. The CDR3 region is CASSQRHFSGTDEQFF. CDR3 nucleotide sequence: TGTGCCAGCAGCCAAAGGCACTTCTCCGGAACAGATGAGCAGTTCTTC.